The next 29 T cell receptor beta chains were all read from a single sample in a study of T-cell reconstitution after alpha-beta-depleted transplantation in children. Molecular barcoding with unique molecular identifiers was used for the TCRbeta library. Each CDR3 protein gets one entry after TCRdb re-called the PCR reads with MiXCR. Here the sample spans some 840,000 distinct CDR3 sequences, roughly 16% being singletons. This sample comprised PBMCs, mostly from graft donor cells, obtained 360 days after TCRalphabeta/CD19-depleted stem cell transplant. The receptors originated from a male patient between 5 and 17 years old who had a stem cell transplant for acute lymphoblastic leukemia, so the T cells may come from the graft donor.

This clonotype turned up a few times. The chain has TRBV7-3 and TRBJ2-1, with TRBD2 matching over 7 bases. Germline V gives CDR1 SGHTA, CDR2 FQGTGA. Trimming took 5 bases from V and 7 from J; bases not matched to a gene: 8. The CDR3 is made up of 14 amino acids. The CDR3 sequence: CASSPVGTKNEQFF. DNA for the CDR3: TGTGCCAGCAGCCCCGTTGGGACTAAGAATGAGCAGTTCTTC.

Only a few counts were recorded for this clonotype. CDR3 in DNA: TGCAGTGCCCCTCAACCGAACACCGGGGAGCTGTTTTTT. Its protein is CSAPQPNTGELFF. V usage is TRBV20-1 and J usage is TRBJ2-2; the D is unclear. From germline, CDR1 is DFQATT and CDR2 SNEGSKA (reference sequence). This CDR3 region has 13 residues. Trimming removed 6 bases at V and 0 bases at J, with 8 bases between.

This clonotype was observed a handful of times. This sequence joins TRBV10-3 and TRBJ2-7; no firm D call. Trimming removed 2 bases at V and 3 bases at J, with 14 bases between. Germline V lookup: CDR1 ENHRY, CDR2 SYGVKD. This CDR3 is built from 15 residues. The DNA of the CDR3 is TGTGCCATCAGTGAGCGAGGTGGCGGCCTCTACGAGCAGTACTTC. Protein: CAISERGGGLYEQYF.

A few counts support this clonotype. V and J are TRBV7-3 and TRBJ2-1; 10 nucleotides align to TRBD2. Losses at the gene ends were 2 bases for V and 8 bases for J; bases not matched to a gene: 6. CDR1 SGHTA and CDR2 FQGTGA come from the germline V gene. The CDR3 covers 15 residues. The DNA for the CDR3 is TGTGCCAGCAGCTTAGAAGCGGGAGGGTTTGATGAGCAGTTCTTC. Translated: CASSLEAGGFDEQFF.

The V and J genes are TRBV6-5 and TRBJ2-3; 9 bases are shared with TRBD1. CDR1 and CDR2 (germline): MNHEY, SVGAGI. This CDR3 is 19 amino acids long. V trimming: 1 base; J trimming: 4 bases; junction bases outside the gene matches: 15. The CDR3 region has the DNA TGTGCCAGCAGTTACTTTACCCCGTTACAGGGGGCTAAGGCAGATACGCAGTATTTT. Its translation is CASSYFTPLQGAKADTQYF.

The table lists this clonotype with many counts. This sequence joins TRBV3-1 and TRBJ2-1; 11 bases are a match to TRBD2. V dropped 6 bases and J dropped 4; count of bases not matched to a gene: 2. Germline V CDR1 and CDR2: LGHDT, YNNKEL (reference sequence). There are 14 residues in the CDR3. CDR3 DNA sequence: TGTGCCAGCAGGGGACTAGCGGATTACAATGAGCAGTTCTTC. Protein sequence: CASRGLADYNEQFF.

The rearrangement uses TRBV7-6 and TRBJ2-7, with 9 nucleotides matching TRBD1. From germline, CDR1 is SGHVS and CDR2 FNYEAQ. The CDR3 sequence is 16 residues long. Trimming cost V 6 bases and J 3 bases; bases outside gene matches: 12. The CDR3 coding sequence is TGTGCCAGCAGTCTTCAGGGACAGGGAAGGAACTACGAGCAGTACTTC. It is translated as CASSLQGQGRNYEQYF.

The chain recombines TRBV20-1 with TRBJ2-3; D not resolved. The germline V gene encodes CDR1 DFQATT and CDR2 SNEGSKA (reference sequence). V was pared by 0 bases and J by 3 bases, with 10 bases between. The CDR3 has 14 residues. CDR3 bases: TGCAGTGCTAGAGATTCCGGAGAGACAGATACGCAGTATTTT. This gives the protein CSARDSGETDTQYF.

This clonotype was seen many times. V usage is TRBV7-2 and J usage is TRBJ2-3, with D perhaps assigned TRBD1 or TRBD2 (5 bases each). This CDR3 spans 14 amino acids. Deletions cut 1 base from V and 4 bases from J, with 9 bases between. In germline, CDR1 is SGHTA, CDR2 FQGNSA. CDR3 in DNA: TGTGCCAGCAGCTTAGTCACGGGACCAGATACGCAGTATTTT. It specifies CASSLVTGPDTQYF.

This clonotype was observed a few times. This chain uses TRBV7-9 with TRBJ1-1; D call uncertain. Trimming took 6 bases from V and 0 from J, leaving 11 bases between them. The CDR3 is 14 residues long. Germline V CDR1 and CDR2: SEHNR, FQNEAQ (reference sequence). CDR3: CASRLGRMNTEAFF. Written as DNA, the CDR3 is TGTGCCAGCAGACTAGGACGGATGAACACTGAAGCTTTCTTT.

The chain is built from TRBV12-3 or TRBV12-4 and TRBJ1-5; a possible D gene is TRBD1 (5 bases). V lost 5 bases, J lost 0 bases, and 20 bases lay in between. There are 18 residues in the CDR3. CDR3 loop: CASSPGTSLFFSNQPQHF. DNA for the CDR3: TGTGCCAGCAGTCCCGGGACCTCCCTTTTCTTTAGCAATCAGCCCCAGCATTTT.

CDR3 in DNA: TGTGCCAGCAGTTTGACCTCAAGGGTGTGGGAGACCCAGTACTTC. The encoded protein is CASSLTSRVWETQYF. The rearrangement uses TRBV12-3 or TRBV12-4 and TRBJ2-5; unclear D gene. The CDR3 contains 15 residues. The ends were cut back, 3 bases at V and 5 bases at J, with 16 bases in the middle.

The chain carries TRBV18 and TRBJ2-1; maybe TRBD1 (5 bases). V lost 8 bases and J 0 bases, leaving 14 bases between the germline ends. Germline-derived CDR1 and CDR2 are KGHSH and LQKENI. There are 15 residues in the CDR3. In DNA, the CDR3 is TGTGCCAGCAGAATCGACAGAGGCTCCTACAATGAGCAGTTCTTC. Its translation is CASRIDRGSYNEQFF. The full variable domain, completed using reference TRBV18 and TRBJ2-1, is NAGVMQNPRHLVRRRGQEARLRCSPMKGHSHVYWYRQLPEEGLKFMVYLQKENIIDESGMPKERFSAEFPKEGPSILRIQQVVRGDSAAYFCASRIDRGSYNEQFFGPGTRLTVL.

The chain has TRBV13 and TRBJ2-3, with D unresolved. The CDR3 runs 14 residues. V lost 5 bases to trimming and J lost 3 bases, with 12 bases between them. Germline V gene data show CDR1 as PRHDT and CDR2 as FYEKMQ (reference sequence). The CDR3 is CASSPPFRTDTQYF. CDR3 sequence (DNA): TGTGCCAGCAGCCCCCCGTTTCGTACAGATACGCAGTATTTT.

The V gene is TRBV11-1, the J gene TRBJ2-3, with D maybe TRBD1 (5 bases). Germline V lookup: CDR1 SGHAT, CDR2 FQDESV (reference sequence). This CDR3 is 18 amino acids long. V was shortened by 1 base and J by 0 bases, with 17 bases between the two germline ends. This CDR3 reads CASSLDRMPRHSTDTQYF. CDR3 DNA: TGTGCCAGCAGCTTAGACAGGATGCCAAGACACAGCACAGATACGCAGTATTTT.

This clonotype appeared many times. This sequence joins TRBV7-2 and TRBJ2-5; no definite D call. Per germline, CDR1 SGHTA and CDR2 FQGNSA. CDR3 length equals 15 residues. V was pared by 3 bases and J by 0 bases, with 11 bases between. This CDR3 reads CASSFVQVYQETQYF. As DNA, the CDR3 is TGTGCCAGCAGCTTCGTTCAGGTGTACCAAGAGACCCAGTACTTC.

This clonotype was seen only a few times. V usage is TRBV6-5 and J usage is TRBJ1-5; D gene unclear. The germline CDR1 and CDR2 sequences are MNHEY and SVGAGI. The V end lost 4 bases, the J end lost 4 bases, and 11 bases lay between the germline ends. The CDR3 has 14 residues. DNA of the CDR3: TGTGCCAGCAGTTCCCCCCGTGAAAATCAGCCCCAGCATTTT. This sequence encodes CASSSPRENQPQHF.

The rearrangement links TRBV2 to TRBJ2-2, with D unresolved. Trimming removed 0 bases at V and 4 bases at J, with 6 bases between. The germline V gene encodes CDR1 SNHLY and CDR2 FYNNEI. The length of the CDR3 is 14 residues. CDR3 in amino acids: CASSEARPTGELFF. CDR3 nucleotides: TGTGCCAGCAGTGAAGCGAGGCCCACCGGGGAGCTGTTTTTT.

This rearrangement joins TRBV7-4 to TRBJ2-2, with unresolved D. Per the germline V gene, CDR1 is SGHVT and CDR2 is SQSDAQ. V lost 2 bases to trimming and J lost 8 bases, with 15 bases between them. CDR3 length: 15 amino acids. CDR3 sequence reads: CASSLRVFDPGELFF. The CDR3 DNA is TGTGCCAGCAGCTTACGCGTCTTCGACCCGGGGGAGCTGTTTTTT.

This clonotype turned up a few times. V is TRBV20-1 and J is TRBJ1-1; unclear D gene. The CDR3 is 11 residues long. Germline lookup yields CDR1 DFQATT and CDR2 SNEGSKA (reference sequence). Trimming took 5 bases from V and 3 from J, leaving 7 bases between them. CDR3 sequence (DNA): TGCAGTGCTGCAAGGTACACTGAAGCTTTCTTT. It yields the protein CSAARYTEAFF.

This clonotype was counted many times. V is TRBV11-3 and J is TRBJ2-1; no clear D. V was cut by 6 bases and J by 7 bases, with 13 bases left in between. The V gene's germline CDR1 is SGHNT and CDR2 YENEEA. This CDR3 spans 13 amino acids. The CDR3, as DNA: TGTGCCAGCAGAGAGAGGAGTGGGAATGAGCAGTTCTTC. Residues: CASRERSGNEQFF.

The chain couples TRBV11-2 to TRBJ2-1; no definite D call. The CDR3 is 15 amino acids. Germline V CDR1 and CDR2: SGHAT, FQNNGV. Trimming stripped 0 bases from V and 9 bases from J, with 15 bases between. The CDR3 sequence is CASSLEDPLRGEQFF. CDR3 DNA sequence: TGTGCCAGCAGCTTAGAGGATCCCCTTCGCGGTGAGCAGTTCTTC. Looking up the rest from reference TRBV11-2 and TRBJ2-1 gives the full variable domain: EAGVAQSPRYKIIEKRQSVAFWCNPISGHATLYWYQQILGQGPKLLIQFQNNGVVDDSQLPKDRFSAERLKGVDSTLKIQPAKLEDSAVYLCASSLEDPLRGEQFFGPGTRLTVL.

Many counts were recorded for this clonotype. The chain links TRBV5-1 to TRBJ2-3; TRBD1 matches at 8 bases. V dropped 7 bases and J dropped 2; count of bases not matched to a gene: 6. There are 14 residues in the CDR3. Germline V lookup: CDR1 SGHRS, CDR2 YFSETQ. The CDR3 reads CASGRGPFTDTQYF. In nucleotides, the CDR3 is TGCGCCAGCGGCAGGGGGCCTTTCACAGATACGCAGTATTTT.

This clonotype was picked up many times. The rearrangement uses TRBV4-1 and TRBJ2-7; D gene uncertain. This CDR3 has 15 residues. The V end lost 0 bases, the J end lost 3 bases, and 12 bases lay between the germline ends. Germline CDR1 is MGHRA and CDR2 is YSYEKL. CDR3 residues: CASSQESTGFYEQYF. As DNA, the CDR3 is TGCGCCAGCAGCCAAGAGTCAACTGGATTCTACGAGCAGTACTTC.

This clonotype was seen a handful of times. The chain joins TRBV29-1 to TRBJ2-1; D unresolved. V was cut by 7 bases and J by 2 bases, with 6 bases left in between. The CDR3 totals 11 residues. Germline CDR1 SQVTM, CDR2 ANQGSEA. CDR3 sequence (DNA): TGCAGCGCCGAGCCCTACAATGAGCAGTTCTTC. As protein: CSAEPYNEQFF.

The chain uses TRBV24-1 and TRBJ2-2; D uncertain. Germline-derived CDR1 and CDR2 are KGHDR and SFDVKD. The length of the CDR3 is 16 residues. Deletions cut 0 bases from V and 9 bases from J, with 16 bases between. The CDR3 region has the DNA TGTGCCACCAGTGATTTGAACAGCTACCCGTCTTGGGAGCTGTTTTTT. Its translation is CATSDLNSYPSWELFF.

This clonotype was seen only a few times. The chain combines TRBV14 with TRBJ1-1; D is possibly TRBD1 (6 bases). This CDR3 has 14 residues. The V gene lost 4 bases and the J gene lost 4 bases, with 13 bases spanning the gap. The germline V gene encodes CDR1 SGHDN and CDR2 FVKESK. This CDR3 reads CASSPGTFGTEAFF. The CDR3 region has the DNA TGTGCCAGCAGCCCGGGGACATTTGGCACTGAAGCTTTCTTT.

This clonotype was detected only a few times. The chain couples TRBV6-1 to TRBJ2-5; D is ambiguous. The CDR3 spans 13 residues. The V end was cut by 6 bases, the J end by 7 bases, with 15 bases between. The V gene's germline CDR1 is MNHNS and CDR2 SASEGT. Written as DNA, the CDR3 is TGTGCCAGCAGCCCCCGGGTTGGCGGGACCCAGTACTTC. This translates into CASSPRVGGTQYF.

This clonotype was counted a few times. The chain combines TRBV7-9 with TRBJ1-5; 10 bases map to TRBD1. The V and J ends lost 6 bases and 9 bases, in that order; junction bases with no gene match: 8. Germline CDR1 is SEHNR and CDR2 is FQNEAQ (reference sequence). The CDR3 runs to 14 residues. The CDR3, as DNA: TGTGCCAGCAGATCCGGACAGGGGGTTTCGCCCCAGCATTTT. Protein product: CASRSGQGVSPQHF.